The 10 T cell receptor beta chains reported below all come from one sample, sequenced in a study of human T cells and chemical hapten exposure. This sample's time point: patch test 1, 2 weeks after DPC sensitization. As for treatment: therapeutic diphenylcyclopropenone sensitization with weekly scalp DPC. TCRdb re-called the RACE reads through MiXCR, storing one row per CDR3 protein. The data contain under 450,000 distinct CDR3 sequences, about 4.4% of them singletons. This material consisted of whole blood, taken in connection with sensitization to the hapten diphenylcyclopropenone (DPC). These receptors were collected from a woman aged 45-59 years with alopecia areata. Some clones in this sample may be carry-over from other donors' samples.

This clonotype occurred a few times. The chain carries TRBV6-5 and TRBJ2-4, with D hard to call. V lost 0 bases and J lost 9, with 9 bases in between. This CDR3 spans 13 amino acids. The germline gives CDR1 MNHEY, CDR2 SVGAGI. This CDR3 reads CASSYSRGSIQYF. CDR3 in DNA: TGTGCCAGCAGTTACTCGAGAGGTAGCATTCAGTACTTC.

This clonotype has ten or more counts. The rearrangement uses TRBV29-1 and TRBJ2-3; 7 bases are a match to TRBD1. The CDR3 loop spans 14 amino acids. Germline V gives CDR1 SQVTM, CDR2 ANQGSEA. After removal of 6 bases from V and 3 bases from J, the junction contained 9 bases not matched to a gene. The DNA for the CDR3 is TGCAGCGTGGTTAGACAGGGCGGGACAGATACGCAGTATTTT. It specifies CSVVRQGGTDTQYF.

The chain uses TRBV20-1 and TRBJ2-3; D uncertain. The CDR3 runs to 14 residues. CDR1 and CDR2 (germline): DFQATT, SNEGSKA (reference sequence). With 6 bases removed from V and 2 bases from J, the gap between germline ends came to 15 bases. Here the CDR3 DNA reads TGCAGTGCCCCTTTTGGGAACCCCACAGATACGCAGTATTTT. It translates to CSAPFGNPTDTQYF.

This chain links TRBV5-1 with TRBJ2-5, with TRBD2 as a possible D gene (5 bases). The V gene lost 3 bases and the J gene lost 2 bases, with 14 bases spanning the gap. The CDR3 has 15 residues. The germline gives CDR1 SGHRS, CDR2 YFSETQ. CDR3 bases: TGCGCCAGCAGCTGGAGGCCAAGAGGACAAGAGACCCAGTACTTC. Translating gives CASSWRPRGQETQYF.

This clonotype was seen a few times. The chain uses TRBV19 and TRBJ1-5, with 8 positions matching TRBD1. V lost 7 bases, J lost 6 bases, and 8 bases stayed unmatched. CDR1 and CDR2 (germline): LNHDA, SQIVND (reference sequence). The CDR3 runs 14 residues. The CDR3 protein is CASTQQGVAQPQHF. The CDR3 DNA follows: TGTGCCAGTACGCAACAGGGGGTAGCTCAGCCCCAGCATTTT.

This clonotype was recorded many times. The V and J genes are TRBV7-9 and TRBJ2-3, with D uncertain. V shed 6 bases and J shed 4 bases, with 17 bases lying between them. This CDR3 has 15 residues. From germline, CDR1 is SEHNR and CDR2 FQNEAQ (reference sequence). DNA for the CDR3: TGTGCCAGCAGGCGCATGGTGGATTGGGCAGATACGCAGTATTTT. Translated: CASRRMVDWADTQYF.

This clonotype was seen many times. CDR3 DNA: TGTGCCAGCAGCCCCGATATGACAGGGGGGGAGACCCAGTACTTC. Translated: CASSPDMTGGETQYF. J is TRBJ2-5 and V is TRBV5-6; 9 bases map to TRBD1. After removal of 4 bases from V and 5 bases from J, the junction contained 9 bases not matched to a gene. The length of the CDR3 is 15 residues. Germline V gene sequence: CDR1 SGHDT, CDR2 YYEEEE.

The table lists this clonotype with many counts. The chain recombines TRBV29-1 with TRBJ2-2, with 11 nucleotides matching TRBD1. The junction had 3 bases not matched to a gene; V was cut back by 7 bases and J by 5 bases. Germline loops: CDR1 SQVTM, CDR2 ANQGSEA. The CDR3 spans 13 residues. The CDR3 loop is CSAGTGGTGELFF. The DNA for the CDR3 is TGCAGCGCAGGGACAGGGGGGACCGGGGAGCTGTTTTTT.

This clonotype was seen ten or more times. The CDR3 DNA sequence: TGCGCCAGCAGCTCCGCGGCTGCGGCGAACGAGCAGTACTTC. Translation gives CASSSAAAANEQYF. The V and J genes are TRBV5-1 and TRBJ2-7; the D is unclear. Germline loops: CDR1 SGHRS, CDR2 YFSETQ. Trimming pared 3 bases from V and 5 bases from J, leaving 15 bases between. This CDR3 contains 14 residues.

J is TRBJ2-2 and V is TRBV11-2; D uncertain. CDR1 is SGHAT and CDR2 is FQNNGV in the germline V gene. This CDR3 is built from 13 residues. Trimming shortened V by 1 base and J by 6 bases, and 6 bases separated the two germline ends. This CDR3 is CASSLGTPGELFF. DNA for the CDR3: TGTGCCAGCAGCTTAGGGACGCCCGGGGAGCTGTTTTTT.